This T cell receptor (beta chain) was sequenced for a study of control samples from healthy donors and cancer patients. TCRdb's table, derived via immunoSEQ multiplex PCR, lists solely in-frame clones and lacks some. Of about 150,000 clones detected, roughly 94% appear once; the ten largest clones hold over 6.5%. Trimming cost V 5 bases and J 8 bases; bases outside gene matches: 5. The CDR3 extends over 14 amino acids. Germline values: CDR1 SEHNR, CDR2 FQNEAQ (reference sequence). Sample: blood. The receptor comes from a middle-aged woman in good health. V and J are TRBV7-9 and TRBJ1-6; 8 bases match TRBD1. CDR3 bases: TGTGCCAGCAGCCCAGGGGGCTTGGATTCACCCCTCCACTTT. This sequence encodes CASSPGGLDSPLHF. Complete variable domain (other parts from reference TRBV7-9 and TRBJ1-6): DTGVSQNPRHKITKRGQNVTFRCDPISEHNRLYWYRQTLGQGPEFLTYFQNEAQLEKSRLLSDRFSAERPKGSFSTLEIQRTEQGDSAMYLCASSPGGLDSPLHFGNGTRLTVT.